This T cell receptor (beta chain) was captured in a study of identical twins. This clonotype turned up a few times. TCRdb used MiXCR to reprocess the 5' RACE reads, holding one entry per CDR3 protein. Of under 300,000 distinct CDR3 sequences in the sample, about 9% are singletons; the top ten hold less than 4%. This CDR3 is 13 amino acids long. The germline gives CDR1 SQVTM, CDR2 ANQGSEA. V lost 5 bases, J lost 1 base, and 8 bases lay in between. Another study also made use of these data, one on yellow fever vaccine responses in identical twins.

This chain connects TRBV29-1 to TRBJ2-2; D call uncertain. This TCR came from a woman aged 18-30 years in good health. Sequencing was done on a sample of CD8+ T cells sorted from blood. The CDR3 spells CSVMPGNTGELFF. The CDR3 DNA reads TGCAGCGTTATGCCGGGGAACACCGGGGAGCTGTTTTTT.